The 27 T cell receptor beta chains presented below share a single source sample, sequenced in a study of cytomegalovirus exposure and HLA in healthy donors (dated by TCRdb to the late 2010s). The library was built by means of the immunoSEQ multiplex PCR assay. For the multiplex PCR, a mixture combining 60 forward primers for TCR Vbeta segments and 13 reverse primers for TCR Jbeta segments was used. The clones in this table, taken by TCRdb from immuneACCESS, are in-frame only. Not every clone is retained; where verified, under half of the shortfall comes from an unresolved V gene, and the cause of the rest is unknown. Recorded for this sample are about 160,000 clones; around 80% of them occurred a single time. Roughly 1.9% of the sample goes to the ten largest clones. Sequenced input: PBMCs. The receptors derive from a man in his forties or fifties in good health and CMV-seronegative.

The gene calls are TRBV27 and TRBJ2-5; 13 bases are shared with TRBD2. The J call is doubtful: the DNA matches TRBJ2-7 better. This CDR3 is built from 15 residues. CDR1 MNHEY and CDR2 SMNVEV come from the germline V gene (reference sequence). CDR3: CASSRGLAGLYEQYF. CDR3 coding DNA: TGTGCCAGCAGTCGGGGACTAGCGGGACTCTACGAGCAGTACTTC.

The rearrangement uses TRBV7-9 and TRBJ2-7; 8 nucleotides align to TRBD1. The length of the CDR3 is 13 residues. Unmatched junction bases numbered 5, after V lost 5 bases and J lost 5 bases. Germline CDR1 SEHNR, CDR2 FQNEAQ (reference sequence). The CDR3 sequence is CASSTGGWDEQYF. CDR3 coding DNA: TGTGCCAGCAGCACAGGGGGGTGGGACGAGCAGTACTTC.

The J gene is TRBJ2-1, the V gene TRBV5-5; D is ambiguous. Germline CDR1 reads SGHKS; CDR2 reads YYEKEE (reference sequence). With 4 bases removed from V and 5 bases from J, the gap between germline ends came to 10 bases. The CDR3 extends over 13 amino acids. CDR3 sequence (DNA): TGTGCCAGCAGCCCGTACGGTAACAATGAGCAGTTCTTC. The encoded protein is CASSPYGNNEQFF.

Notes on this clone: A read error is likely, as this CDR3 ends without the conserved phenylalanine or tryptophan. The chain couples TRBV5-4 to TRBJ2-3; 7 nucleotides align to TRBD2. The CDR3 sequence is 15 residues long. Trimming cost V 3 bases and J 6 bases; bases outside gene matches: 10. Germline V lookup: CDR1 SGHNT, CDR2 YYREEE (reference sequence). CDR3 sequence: CASSSGGGGGDTQYC. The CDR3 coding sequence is TGTGCCAGCAGCTCTGGAGGCGGGGGAGGGGATACGCAGTATTGT.

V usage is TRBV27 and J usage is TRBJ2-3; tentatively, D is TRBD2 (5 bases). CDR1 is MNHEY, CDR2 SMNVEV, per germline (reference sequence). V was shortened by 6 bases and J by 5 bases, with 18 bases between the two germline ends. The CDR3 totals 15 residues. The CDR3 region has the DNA TGTGCCAGCAGCAGCTTAGGGAGACCAGGAGATACGCAGTATTTT. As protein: CASSSLGRPGDTQYF.

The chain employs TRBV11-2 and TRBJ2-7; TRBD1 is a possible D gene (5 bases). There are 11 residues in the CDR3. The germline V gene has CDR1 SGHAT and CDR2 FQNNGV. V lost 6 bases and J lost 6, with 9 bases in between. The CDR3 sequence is CASRSGIEQYF. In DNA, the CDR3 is TGTGCCAGCAGGTCAGGGATCGAGCAGTACTTC.

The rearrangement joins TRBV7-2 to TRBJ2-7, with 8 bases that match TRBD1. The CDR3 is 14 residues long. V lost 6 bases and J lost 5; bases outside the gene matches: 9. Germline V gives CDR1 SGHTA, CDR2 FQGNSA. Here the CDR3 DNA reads TGTGCCAGCAGAGGGGAGGCAGGGGGCCACGAGCAGTACTTC. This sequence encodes CASRGEAGGHEQYF.

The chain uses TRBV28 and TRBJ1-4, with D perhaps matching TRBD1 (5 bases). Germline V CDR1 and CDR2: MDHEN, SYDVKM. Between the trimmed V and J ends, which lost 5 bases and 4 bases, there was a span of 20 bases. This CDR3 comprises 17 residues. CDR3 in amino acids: CASSTGVTGTRNEKLFF. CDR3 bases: TGTGCCAGCAGTACGGGGGTAACAGGTACCCGTAATGAAAAACTGTTTTTT. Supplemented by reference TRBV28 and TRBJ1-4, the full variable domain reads DVKVTQSSRYLVKRTGEKVFLECVQDMDHENMFWYRQDPGLGLRLIYFSYDVKMKEKGDIPEGYSVSREKKERFSLILESASTNQTSMYLCASSTGVTGTRNEKLFFGSGTQLSVL.

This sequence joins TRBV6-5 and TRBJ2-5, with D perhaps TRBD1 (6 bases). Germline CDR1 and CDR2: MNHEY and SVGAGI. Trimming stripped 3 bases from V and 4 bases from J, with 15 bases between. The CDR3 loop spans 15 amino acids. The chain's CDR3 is CASSYDRFGVETQYF. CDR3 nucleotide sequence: TGTGCCAGCAGTTATGACAGGTTTGGCGTAGAGACCCAGTACTTC.

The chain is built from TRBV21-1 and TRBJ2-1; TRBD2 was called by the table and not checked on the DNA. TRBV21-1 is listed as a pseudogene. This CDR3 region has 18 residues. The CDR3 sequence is CASRGTCDASGSYNEQFF. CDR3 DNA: TGTGCCAGCAGGGGGACCTGTGATGCTAGCGGGAGTTACAATGAGCAGTTCTTC.

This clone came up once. As DNA, the CDR3 is TGTGCCAGCAGTCTGACTAGCGGGAACACCGGGGAGCTGTTTTTT. It codes for CASSLTSGNTGELFF. The V and J genes are TRBV6-4 and TRBJ2-2; 9 nucleotides agree with TRBD2. Looked up from germline, CDR1 is MRHNA and CDR2 is SNTAGT. The V and J ends lost 5 bases and 1 base, in that order; junction bases with no gene match: 2. The CDR3 spans 15 residues.

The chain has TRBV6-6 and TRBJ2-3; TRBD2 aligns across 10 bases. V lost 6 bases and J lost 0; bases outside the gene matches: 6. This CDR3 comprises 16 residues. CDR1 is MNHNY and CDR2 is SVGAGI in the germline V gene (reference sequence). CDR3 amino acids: CASSLGTSVSTDTQYF. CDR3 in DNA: TGTGCCAGCAGCCTCGGGACTAGCGTTAGCACAGATACGCAGTATTTT.

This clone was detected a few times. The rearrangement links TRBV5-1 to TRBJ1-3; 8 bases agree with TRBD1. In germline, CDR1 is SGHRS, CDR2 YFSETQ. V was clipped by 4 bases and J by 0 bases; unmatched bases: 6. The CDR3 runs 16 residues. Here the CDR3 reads CASSRGQGVSGNTIYF. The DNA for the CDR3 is TGCGCCAGCAGCCGAGGACAGGGCGTCTCTGGAAACACCATATATTTT.

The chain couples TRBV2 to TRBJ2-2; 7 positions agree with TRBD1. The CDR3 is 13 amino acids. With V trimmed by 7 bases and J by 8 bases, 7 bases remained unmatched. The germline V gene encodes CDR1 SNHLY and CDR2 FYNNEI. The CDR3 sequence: CASIRQGTGELFF. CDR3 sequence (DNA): TGTGCCAGCATCCGACAGGGAACGGGGGAGCTGTTTTTT.

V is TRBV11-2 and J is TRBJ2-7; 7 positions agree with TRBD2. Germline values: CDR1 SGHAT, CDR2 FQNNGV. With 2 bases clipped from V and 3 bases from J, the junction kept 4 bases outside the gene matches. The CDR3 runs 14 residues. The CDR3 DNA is TGTGCCAGCAGCTTATTGGGACTAAACTACGAGCAGTACTTC. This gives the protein CASSLLGLNYEQYF.

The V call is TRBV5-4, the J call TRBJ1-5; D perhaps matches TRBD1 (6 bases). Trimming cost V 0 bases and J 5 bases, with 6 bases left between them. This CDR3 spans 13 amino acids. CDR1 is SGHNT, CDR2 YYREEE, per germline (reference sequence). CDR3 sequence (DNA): TGTGCCAGCAGCTTGGGGACAGATCAGCCCCAGCATTTT. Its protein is CASSLGTDQPQHF.

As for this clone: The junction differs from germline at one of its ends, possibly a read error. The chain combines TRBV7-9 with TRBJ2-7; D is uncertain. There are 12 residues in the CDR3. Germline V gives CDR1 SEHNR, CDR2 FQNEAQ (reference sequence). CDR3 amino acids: CSSSYFVAEQYF. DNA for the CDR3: TGTTCCAGCAGCTATTTTGTGGCCGAGCAGTACTTC.

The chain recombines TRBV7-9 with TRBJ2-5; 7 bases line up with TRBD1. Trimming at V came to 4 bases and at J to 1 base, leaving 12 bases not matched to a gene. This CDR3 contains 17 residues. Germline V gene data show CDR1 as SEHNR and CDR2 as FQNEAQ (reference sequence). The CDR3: CASSSYRRQGPQETQYF. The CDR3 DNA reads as TGTGCCAGCAGCTCATATCGTAGACAGGGTCCCCAAGAGACCCAGTACTTC.

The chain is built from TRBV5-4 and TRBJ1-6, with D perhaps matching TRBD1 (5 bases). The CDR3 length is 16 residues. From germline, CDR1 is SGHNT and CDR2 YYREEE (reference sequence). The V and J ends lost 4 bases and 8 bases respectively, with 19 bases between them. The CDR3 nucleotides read TGTGCCAGCAGCGGACAAGGAAACCTCAGGGATTCACCCCTCCACTTT. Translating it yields CASSGQGNLRDSPLHF.

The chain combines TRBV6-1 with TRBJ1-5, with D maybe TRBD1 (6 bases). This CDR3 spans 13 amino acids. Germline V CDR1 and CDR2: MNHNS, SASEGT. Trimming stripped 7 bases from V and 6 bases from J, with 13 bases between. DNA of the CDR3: TGTGCCAGCACGGGGGGCCCGGGTCAGCCCCAGCATTTT. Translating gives CASTGGPGQPQHF.

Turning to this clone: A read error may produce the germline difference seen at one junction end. CDR3 region: CASSLVRGGSTKPLF. The DNA of the CDR3 is TGTGCCAGCAGCTTAGTGCGCGGCGGGTCAACCAAACCGCTCTTC. The gene calls are TRBV7-2 and TRBJ2-1; maybe TRBD2 (5 bases). The germline CDR1 and CDR2 sequences are SGHTA and FQGNSA. This CDR3 is 15 amino acids long.

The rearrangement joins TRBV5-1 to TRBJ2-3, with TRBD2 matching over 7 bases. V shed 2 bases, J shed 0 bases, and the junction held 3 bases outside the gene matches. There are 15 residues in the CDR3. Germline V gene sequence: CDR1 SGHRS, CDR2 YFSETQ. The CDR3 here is CASSFGGSSTDTQYF. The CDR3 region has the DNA TGCGCCAGCAGCTTCGGCGGGAGCAGCACAGATACGCAGTATTTT.

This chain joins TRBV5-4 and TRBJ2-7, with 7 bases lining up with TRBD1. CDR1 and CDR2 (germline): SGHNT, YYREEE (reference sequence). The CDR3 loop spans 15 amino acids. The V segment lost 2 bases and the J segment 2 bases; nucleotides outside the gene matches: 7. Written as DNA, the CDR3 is TGTGCCAGCAGCTTAGGCCGGGACAGTGCCTACGAGCAGTACTTC. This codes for CASSLGRDSAYEQYF.

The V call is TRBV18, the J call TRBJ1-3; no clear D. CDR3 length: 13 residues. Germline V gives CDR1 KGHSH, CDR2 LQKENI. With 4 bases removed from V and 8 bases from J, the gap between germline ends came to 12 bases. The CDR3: CASSRGSGDTIYF. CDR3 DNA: TGTGCCAGCTCACGAGGCTCCGGGGACACCATATATTTT.

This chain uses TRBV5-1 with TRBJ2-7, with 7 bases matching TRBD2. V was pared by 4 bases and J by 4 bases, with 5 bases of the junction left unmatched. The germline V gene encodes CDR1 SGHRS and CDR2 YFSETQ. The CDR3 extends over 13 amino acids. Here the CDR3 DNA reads TGCGCCAGCAGCCCCCCTAGCGGATACGAGCAGTACTTC. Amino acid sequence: CASSPPSGYEQYF. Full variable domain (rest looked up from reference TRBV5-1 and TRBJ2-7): KAGVTQTPRYLIKTRGQQVTLSCSPISGHRSVSWYQQTPGQGLQFLFEYFSETQRNKGNFPGRFSGRQFSNSRSEMNVSTLELGDSALYLCASSPPSGYEQYFGPGTRLTVT.

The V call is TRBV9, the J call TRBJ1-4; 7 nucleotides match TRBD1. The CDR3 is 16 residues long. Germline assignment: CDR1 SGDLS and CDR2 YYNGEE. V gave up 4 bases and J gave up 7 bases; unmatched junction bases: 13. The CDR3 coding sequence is TGTGCCAGCAGCAGAGACAGGGCGCGAGAGGGTGAAAAACTGTTTTTT. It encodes CASSRDRAREGEKLFF.

The CDR3 coding sequence is TGTGCCAGCAGCGTAGTGACAGTTTCCGGCCCCTATGGCTACACCTTC. Translating it yields CASSVVTVSGPYGYTF. This chain connects TRBV9 to TRBJ1-2; maybe TRBD1 (5 bases). Per the germline V gene, CDR1 is SGDLS and CDR2 is YYNGEE. The CDR3 runs to 16 residues. The germline V and J ends were trimmed by 0 bases and 4 bases, with 16 bases remaining between them.